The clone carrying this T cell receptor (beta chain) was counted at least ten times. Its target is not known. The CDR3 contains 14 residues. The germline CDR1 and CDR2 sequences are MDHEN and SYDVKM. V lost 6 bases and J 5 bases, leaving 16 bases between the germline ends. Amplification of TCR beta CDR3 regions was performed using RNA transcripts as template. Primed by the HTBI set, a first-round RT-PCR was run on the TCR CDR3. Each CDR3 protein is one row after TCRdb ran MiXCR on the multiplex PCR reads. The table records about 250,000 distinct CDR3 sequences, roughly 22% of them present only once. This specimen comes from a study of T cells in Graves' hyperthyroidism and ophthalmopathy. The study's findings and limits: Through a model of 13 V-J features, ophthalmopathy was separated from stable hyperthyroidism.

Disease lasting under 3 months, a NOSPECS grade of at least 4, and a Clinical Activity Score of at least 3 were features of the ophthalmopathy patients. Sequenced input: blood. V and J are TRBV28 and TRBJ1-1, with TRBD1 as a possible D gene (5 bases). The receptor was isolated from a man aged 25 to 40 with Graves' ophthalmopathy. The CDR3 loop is CASRNQGGETEAFF. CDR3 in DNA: TGTGCCAGCAGGAATCAGGGTGGGGAAACTGAAGCTTTCTTT.